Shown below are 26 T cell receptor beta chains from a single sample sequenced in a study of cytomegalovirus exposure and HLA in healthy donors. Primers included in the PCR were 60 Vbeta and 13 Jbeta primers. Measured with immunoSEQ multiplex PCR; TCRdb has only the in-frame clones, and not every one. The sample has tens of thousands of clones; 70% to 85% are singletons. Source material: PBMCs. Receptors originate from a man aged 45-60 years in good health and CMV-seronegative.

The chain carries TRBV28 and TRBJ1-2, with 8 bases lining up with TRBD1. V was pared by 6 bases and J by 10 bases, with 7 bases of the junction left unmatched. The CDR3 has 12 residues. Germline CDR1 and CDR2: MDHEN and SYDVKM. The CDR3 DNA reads TGTGCCAGCAGCCATCCGGACAGGGCCTACACCTTC. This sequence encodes CASSHPDRAYTF.

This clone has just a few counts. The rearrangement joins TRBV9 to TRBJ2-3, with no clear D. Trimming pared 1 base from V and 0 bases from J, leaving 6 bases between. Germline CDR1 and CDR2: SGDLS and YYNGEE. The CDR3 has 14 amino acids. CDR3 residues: CASSVSTSTDTQYF. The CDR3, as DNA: TGTGCCAGCAGCGTATCGACTAGCACAGATACGCAGTATTTT.

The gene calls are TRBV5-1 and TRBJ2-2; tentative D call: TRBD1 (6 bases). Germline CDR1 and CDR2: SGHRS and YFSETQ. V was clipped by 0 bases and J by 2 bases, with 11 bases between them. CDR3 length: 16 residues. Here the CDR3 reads CASSLDRDVNTGELFF. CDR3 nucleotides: TGCGCCAGCAGCTTGGACAGGGACGTTAACACCGGGGAGCTGTTTTTT.

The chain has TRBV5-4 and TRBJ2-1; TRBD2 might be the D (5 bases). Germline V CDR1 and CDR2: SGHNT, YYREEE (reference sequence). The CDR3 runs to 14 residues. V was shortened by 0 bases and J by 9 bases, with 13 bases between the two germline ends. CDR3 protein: CASSLGAAAGEQFF. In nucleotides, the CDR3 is TGTGCCAGCAGCTTGGGGGCCGCGGCGGGTGAGCAGTTCTTC.

CDR3 nucleotide sequence: TGTGCCAGCGGACTAGCGGGACCTGCTAACACCGGGGAGCTGTTTTTT. This codes for CASGLAGPANTGELFF. This sequence joins TRBV2 and TRBJ2-2, with 12 positions matching TRBD2. Looked up from germline, CDR1 is SNHLY and CDR2 is FYNNEI. The CDR3 sequence is 16 residues long. Trimming cost V 8 bases and J 2 bases; bases outside gene matches: 6.

CDR3 amino acids: CASTPTGSYEQYF. The CDR3, as DNA: TGTGCCAGTACTCCGACAGGTTCCTACGAGCAGTACTTC. The gene calls are TRBV19 and TRBJ2-7; D might be TRBD1 (6 bases). V was cut by 7 bases and J by 1 base, with 11 bases left in between. The CDR3 loop spans 13 amino acids. Looked up from germline, CDR1 is LNHDA and CDR2 is SQIVND (reference sequence).

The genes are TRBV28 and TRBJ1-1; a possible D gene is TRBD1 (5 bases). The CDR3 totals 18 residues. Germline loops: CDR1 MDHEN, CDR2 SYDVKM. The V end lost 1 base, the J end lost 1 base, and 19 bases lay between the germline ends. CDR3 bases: TGTGCCAGCAGTTTATCTCGGGCCAAGCGTGGGGCGAACACTGAAGCTTTCTTT. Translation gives CASSLSRAKRGANTEAFF.

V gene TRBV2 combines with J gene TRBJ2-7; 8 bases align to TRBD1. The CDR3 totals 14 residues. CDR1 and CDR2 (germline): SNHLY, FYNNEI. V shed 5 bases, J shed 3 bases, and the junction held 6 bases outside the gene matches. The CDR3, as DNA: TGTGCCAGCAGTCTGGGGACAGGAATCTACGAGCAGTACTTC. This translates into CASSLGTGIYEQYF.

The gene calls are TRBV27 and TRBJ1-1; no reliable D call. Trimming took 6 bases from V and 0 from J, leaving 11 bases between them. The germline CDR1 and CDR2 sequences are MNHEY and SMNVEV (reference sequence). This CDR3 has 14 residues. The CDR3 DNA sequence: TGTGCCAGCAGCCTAGAGGGTATGAACACTGAAGCTTTCTTT. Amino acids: CASSLEGMNTEAFF.

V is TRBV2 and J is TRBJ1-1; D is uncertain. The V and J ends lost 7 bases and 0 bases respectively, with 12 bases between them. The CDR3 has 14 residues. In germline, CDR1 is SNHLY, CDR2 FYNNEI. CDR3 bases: TGTGCCAGCACCGTCCCGGTGATGAACACTGAAGCTTTCTTT. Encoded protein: CASTVPVMNTEAFF.

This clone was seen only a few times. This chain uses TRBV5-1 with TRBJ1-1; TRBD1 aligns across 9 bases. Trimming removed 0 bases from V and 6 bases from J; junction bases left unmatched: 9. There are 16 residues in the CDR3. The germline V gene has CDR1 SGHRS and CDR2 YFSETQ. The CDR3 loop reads CASSLALTGGQPEAFF. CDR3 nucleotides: TGCGCCAGCAGCTTGGCCCTCACAGGGGGCCAGCCTGAAGCTTTCTTT.

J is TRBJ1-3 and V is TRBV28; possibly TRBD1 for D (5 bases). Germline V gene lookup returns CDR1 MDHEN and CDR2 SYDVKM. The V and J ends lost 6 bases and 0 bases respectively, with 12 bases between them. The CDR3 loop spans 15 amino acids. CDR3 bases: TGTGCCAGCAGCCTGGACACCCGCTCTGGAAACACCATATATTTT. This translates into CASSLDTRSGNTIYF. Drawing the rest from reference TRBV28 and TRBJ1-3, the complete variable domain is DVKVTQSSRYLVKRTGEKVFLECVQDMDHENMFWYRQDPGLGLRLIYFSYDVKMKEKGDIPEGYSVSREKKERFSLILESASTNQTSMYLCASSLDTRSGNTIYFGEGSWLTVV.

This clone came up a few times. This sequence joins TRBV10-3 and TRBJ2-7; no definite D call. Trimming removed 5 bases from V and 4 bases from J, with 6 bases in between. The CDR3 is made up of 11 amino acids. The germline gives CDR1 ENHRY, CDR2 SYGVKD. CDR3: CAISTEYEQYF. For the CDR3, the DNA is TGTGCCATCAGTACGGAGTACGAGCAGTACTTC.

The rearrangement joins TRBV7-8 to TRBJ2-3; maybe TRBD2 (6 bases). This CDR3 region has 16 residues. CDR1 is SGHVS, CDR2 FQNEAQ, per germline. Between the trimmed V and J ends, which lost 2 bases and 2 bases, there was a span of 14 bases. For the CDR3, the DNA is TGTGCCAGCAGCTTAAATTCGGGAGTTCACACAGATACGCAGTATTTT. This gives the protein CASSLNSGVHTDTQYF.

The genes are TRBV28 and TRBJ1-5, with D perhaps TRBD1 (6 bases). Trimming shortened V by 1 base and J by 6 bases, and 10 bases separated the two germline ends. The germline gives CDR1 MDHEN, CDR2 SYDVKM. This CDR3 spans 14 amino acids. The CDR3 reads CASSLFQGIQPQHF. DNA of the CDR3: TGTGCCAGCAGTTTATTCCAGGGGATTCAGCCCCAGCATTTT.

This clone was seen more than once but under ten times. CDR3 DNA: TGCGCCAGCAGTGACCTACAGGGGAAAGAGACCCAGTACTTC. Protein product: CASSDLQGKETQYF. This sequence joins TRBV10-2 and TRBJ2-5, with TRBD1 matching 7 bases. Germline assignment: CDR1 WSHSY and CDR2 SAAADI. The junction had 4 bases not matched to a gene; V was cut back by 3 bases and J by 3 bases. CDR3 length: 14 amino acids.

For the CDR3, the DNA is TGTGCCAGCACCGTGGGGGGGGCCACTGAAGCTTTCTTT. Translated: CASTVGGATEAFF. V and J are TRBV28 and TRBJ1-1; a possible D gene is TRBD1 (6 bases). The V end lost 7 bases, the J end lost 4 bases, and 13 bases lay between the germline ends. Germline assignment: CDR1 MDHEN and CDR2 SYDVKM. CDR3 length: 13 amino acids.

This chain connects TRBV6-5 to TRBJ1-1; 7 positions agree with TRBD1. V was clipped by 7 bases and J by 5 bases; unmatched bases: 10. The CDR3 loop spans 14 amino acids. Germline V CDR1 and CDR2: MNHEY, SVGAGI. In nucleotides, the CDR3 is TGTGCCAGCACCTCCTACAGGGGAAGGACTGAAGCTTTCTTT. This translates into CASTSYRGRTEAFF.

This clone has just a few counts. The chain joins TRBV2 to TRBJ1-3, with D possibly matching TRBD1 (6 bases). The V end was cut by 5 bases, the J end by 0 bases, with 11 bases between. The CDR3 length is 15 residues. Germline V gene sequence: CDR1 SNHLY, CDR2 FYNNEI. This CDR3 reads CASSIPQGSGNTIYF. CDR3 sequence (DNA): TGTGCCAGCAGTATTCCACAGGGCTCTGGAAACACCATATATTTT.

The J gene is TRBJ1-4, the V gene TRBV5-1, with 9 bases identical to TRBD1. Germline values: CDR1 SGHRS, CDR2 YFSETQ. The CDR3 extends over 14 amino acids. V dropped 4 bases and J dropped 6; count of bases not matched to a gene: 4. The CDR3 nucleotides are TGCGCCAGCAGCCCGAGACAGGGGGATGAAAAACTGTTTTTT. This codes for CASSPRQGDEKLFF. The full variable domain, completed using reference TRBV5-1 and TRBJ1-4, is KAGVTQTPRYLIKTRGQQVTLSCSPISGHRSVSWYQQTPGQGLQFLFEYFSETQRNKGNFPGRFSGRQFSNSRSEMNVSTLELGDSALYLCASSPRQGDEKLFFGSGTQLSVL.

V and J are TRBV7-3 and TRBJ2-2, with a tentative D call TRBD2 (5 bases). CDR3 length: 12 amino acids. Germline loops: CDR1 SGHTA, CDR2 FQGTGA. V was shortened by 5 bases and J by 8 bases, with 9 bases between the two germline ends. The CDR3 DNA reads TGTGCCAGCAGCACCGGGGAGGGGGAGCTGTTTTTT. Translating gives CASSTGEGELFF.

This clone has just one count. CDR3 loop: CASSQRGTGNEKLFF. The DNA of the CDR3 is TGTGCCAGCAGCCAACGAGGGACAGGTAATGAAAAACTGTTTTTT. The chain uses TRBV4-2 and TRBJ1-4, with TRBD1 matching over 8 bases. Germline V CDR1 and CDR2: LGHNA, YNFKEQ. The CDR3 has 15 amino acids. With V trimmed by 2 bases and J by 4 bases, 3 bases remained unmatched.

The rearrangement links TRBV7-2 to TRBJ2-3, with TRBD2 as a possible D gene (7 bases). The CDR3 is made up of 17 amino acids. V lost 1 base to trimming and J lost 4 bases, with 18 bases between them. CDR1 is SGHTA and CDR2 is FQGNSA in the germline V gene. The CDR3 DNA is TGTGCCAGCAGCTTAGGCCCGAGGGGGAGCGGGGCAGATACGCAGTATTTT. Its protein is CASSLGPRGSGADTQYF.

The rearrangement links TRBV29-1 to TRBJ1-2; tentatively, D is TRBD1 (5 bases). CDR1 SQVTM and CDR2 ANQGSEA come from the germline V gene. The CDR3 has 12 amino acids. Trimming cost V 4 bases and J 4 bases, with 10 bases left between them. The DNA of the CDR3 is TGCAGCGTTGGTGGGCAGGGCTATGGCTACACCTTC. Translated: CSVGGQGYGYTF. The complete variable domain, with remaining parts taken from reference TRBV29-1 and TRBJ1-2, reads SAVISQKPSRDICQRGTSLTIQCQVDSQVTMMFWYRQQPGQSLTLIATANQGSEATYESGFVIDKFPISRPNLTFSTLTVSNMSPEDSSIYLCSVGGQGYGYTFGSGTRLTVV.

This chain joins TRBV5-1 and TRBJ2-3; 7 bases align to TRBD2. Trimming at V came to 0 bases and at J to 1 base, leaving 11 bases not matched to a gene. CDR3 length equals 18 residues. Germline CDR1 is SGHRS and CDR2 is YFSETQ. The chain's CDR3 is CASSLGGSGNSGTDTQYF. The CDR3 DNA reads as TGCGCCAGCAGCTTGGGAGGGAGCGGGAACAGTGGCACAGATACGCAGTATTTT.

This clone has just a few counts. Here the CDR3 reads CASSYSGTFGYTF. In DNA, the CDR3 is TGTGCCAGCAGTTACTCGGGGACATTTGGCTACACCTTC. The V call is TRBV6-5, the J call TRBJ1-2; D may be TRBD1 (6 bases). The V gene's germline CDR1 is MNHEY and CDR2 SVGAGI. This CDR3 is built from 13 residues. V shed 0 bases and J shed 7 bases, with 9 bases lying between them.